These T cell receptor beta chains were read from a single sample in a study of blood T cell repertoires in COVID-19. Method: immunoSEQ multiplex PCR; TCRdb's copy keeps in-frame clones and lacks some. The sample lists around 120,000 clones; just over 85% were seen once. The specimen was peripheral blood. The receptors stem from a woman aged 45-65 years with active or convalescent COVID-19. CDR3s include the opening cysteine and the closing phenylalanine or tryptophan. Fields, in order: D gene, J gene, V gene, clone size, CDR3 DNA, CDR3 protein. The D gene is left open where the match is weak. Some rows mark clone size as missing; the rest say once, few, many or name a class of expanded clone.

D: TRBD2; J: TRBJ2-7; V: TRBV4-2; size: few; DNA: TGTGCCAGCAGCCAGGAGACTAGCGGGTTAAGGTACGAGCAGTACTTC; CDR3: CASSQETSGLRYEQYF
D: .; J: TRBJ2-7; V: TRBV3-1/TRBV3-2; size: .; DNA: TGTGCCAGCAGCCAAGCCCGTCCCAGCTCCTACGAGCAGTACTTC; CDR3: CASSQARPSSYEQYF
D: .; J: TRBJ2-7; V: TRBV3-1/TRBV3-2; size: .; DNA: TGTGCCAGCAGCCACGGGGTTAGAGAGCCCTCCTACGAGCAGTACTTC; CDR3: CASSHGVREPSYEQYF
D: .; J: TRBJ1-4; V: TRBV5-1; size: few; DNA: TGCGCCAGCAGCTTGGCAGCGGAGAGTGAAAAACTGTTTTTT; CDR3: CASSLAAESEKLFF
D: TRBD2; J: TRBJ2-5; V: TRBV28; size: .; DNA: TGTGCCAGCATCAAACGGAGGTGGGAGGGCCAAGAGACCCAGTACTTC; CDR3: CASIKRRWEGQETQYF
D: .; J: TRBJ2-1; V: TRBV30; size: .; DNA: TGTGCCTGGAGGCATCGGTCGGGCTACAATGAGCAGTTCTTC; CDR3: CAWRHRSGYNEQFF
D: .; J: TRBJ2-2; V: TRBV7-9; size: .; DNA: TGTGCCAGCAGCTTAGCGCGGGTTACGAACACCGGGGAGCTGTTTTTT; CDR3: CASSLARVTNTGELFF
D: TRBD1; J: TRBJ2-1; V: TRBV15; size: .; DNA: TGTGCCACCAGCAGAGATTTTCTCTTGTCCGGGACAGGGGCTGAAGGTGAGCAGTTCTTC; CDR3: CATSRDFLLSGTGAEGEQFF
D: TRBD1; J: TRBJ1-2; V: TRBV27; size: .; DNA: TGTGCCAGCAGTCTAGACAGGGTTAACTATGGCTACACCTTC; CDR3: CASSLDRVNYGYTF
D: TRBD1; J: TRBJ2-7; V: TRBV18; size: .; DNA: TGTGCCAGCTCACAAGGGACAGGGACTTACGAGCAGTACTTC; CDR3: CASSQGTGTYEQYF
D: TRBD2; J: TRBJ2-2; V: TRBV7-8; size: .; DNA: TGTGCCAGCATCCACTTAACCGGCGGGAGGGTCACCGGGGAGCTGTTTTTT; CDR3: CASIHLTGGRVTGELFF
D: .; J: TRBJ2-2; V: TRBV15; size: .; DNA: TGTGCCACCAGCAGAGGGACGGGGGCGAACACCGGGGAGCTGTTTTTT; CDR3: CATSRGTGANTGELFF
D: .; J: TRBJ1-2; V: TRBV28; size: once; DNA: TGTGCCGCCAAGGGGCTACACGGCTACACCTTC; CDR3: CAAKGLHGYTF
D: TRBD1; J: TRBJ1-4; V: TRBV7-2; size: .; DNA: TGTGCCAGCAGCCTGACAGGGCTTTCAAGTGAAAAACTGTTTTTT; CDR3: CASSLTGLSSEKLFF
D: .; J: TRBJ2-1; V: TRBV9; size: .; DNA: TGTGCCAGCAGCGTAGGACTAGTGCGGTCCTACAATGAGCAGTTCTTC; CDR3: CASSVGLVRSYNEQFF
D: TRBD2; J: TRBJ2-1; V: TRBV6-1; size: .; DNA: TGTGCCAGCAGTGAATTGGTTGGCGGGAGGCAGTACAATGAGCAGTTCTTC; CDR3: CASSELVGGRQYNEQFF
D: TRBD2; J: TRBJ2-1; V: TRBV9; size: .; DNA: TGTGCCAGCAGCCCTCGGACTAGCCGGAGCAATGAGCAGTTCTTC; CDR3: CASSPRTSRSNEQFF
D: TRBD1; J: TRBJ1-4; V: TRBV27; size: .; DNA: TGTGCCAGCAGTTGGTTGGGGACAGGGGGAGCTGAAAAACTGTTTTTT; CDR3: CASSWLGTGGAEKLFF
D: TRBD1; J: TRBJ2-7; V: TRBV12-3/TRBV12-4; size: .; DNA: TGTGCCAGCAGTGGGACAGGGCGCGAGCAGTACTTC; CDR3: CASSGTGREQYF
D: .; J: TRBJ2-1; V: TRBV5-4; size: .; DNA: TGTGCCAGCAGCTTGGAGCGGTACAATGAGCAGTTCTTC; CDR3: CASSLERYNEQFF
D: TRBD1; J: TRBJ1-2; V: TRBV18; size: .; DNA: TGTGCCAGCTCAGAGGGACAGGGGTCTCAAGGCTACACCTTC; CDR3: CASSEGQGSQGYTF
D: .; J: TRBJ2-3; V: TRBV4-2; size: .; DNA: TGTGCCAGCAGCCAGGACGGGACTCTGCAGACAGATACGCAGTATTTT; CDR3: CASSQDGTLQTDTQYF
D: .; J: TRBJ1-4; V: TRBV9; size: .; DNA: TGTGCCAGCAGCCTAGGCACGGGTTCAACTAATGAAAAACTGTTTTTT; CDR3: CASSLGTGSTNEKLFF
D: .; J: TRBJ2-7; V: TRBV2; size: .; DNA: TGTGCCAGCAGTACCGGGACTGGCTCCTACGAGCAGTACTTC; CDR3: CASSTGTGSYEQYF
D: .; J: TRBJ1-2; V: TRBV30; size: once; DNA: TGTGCCTGGAGTGGTGGGCTCTATGGCTACACCTTC; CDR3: CAWSGGLYGYTF
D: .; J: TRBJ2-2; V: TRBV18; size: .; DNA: TGTGCCAGCTCACCACGCAGAACGAACACCGGGGAGCTGTTTTTT; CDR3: CASSPRRTNTGELFF
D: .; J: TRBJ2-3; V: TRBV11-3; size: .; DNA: TGTGCCAGCAGCTCGCCCCGGGAAACAGATACGCAGTATTTT; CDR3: CASSSPRETDTQYF
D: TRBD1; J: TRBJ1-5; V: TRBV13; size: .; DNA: TGTGCCAGCAGCTTTGGACAGGTAAATCAGCCCCAGCATTTT; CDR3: CASSFGQVNQPQHF
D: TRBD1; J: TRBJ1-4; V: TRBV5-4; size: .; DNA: TGTGCCAGCAGCGGCACAGGGGGAAAAGGCGAAAAACTGTTTTTT; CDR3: CASSGTGGKGEKLFF
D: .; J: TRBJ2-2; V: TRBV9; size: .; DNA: TGTGCCAGCAGCGTAGAGGATGTTCGGGTGAACACCGGGGAGCTGTTTTTT; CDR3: CASSVEDVRVNTGELFF
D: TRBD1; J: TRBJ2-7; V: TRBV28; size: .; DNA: TGTGCCAGCAGTTTTTGGGGGACAGGGGGCTCCTACGAGCAGTACTTC; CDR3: CASSFWGTGGSYEQYF
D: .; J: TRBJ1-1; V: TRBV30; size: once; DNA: TGTGCCTGGAGTCGCGGGGGGGGGAGCACTGAAGCTTTCTTT; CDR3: CAWSRGGGSTEAFF
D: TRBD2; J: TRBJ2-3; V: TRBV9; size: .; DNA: TGTGCCAGCAGCGGAGGGGGCTCTAGCGGGAGGCCCACAGATACGCAGTATTTT; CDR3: CASSGGGSSGRPTDTQYF
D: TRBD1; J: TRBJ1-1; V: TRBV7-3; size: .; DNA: TGTGCCAGCAGCGCCCAAACAGGGGATACTGAAGCTTTCTTT; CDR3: CASSAQTGDTEAFF
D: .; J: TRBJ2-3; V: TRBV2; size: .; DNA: TGTGCCAGCATAGGGGTCTATTCTAGCACAGATACGCAGTATTTT; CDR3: CASIGVYSSTDTQYF
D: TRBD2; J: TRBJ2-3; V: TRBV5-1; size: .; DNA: TGCGCCAGCAGTGAGGTCAGGGGATTAGCGGGGCCCACAGATACGCAGTATTTT; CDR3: CASSEVRGLAGPTDTQYF
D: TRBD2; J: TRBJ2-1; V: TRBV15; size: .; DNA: TGTGCCACCAGCACCGTAGCGGGAGTAACCCAGCGATACAATGAGCAGTTCTTC; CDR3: CATSTVAGVTQRYNEQFF
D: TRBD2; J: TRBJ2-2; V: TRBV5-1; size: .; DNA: TGCGCCAGCAGCTCGAGCGGGACTTACACCGGGGAGCTGTTTTTT; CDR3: CASSSSGTYTGELFF
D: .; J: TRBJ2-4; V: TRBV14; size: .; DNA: TGTGCCAGCCGACTAGCCAAAAACATTCAGTACTTC; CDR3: CASRLAKNIQYF
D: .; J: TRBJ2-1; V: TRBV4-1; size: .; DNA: TGCGCCAGCAGCCAACGGCAGGGGCTAACCTACAATGAGCAGTTCTTC; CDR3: CASSQRQGLTYNEQFF
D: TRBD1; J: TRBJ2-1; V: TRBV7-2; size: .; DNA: TGTGCCAGCAGCTTTTTGGGGACAGGGGACAATGAGCAGTTCTTC; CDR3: CASSFLGTGDNEQFF
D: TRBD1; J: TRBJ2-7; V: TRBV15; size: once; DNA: TGTGCCACCAGCACTACAAGGGGGCGCTCCGTCGAGCAGTACTTC; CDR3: CATSTTRGRSVEQYF
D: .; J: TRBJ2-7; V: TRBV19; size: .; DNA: TGTGCCAGTAGTATCTGGGGAGAATCCTACGAGCAGTACTTC; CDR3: CASSIWGESYEQYF
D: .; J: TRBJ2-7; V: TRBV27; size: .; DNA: TGTGCCAGCAGGAGGACCGGGACAATTATCACCTACGAGCAGTACTTC; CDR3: CASRRTGTIITYEQYF
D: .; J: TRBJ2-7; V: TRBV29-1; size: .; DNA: TGCAGCGTTGCCGTAACAGGCCACGAGCAGTACTTC; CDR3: CSVAVTGHEQYF
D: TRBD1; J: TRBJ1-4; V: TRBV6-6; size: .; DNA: TGTGCCAGCAGTCTGCCGACAGGGGGGAGTGAAAAACTGTTTTTT; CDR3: CASSLPTGGSEKLFF
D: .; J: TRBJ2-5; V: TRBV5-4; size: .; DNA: TGTGCCAGCAGCTTGGAGGTGGGCATGGGTAAAGAGACCCAGTACTTC; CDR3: CASSLEVGMGKETQYF
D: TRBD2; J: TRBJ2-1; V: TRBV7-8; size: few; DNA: TGTGCCAGCAGCCCGGGACTAGCTATCTCCCGGGGGGACTACAATGAGCAGTTCTTC; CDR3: CASSPGLAISRGDYNEQFF
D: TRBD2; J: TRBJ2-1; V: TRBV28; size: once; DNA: TGTGCCAGCAGTTCCGACATAGTTAGATGGAATACGGGAGGGGACTTCTTC; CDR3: CASSSDIVRWNTGGDFF